These 31 T cell receptor beta chains were all obtained from the same sample, sequenced in a study of T-cell memory formation after mild COVID-19. Each CDR3 protein is one row after TCRdb ran MiXCR on the 5' RACE reads. The sample has approximately 290,000 distinct CDR3 sequences; approximately 15% are singletons. Sequencing was done on a sample of PBMCs or a T cell subset sorted from them (not recorded which). The receptors here all came from a man between 18 and 29 years old who had mild COVID-19 (a few samples of this study predate the infection). Cell type and time point are not known.

This clonotype came up a few times. This chain joins TRBV9 and TRBJ2-2; 8 bases agree with TRBD1. The CDR3 is made up of 15 amino acids. J lost 8 bases, V lost 4 bases, and 10 bases had no gene match. Germline values: CDR1 SGDLS, CDR2 YYNGEE. CDR3 coding DNA: TGTGCCAGCAGCCCGCGGCAGGGGGCGATTGGGGAGCTGTTTTTT. This codes for CASSPRQGAIGELFF.

This clonotype was observed a handful of times. The V and J genes are TRBV7-2 and TRBJ1-2; D is possibly TRBD1 (5 bases). Germline values: CDR1 SGHTA, CDR2 FQGNSA. The CDR3 is made up of 14 amino acids. With 1 base removed from V and 7 bases from J, the gap between germline ends came to 13 bases. CDR3 nucleotides: TGTGCCAGCAGCTTAGTGACGGGGGGTGGTGGCTACACCTTC. Translation gives CASSLVTGGGGYTF.

CDR3 residues: CAISGPGGEQYV. CDR3 nucleotide sequence: TGTGCCATCAGTGGACCCGGCGGCGAGCAGTACGTC. The chain employs TRBV10-3 and TRBJ2-7; no firm D call. Germline-derived CDR1 and CDR2 are ENHRY and SYGVKD. CDR3 length equals 12 residues. Between the trimmed V and J ends, which lost 4 bases and 6 bases, there was a span of 10 bases.

This clonotype was observed a handful of times. This chain joins TRBV9 and TRBJ2-7, with D possibly TRBD1 on 6 matching bases. This CDR3 is 14 amino acids long. V dropped 2 bases and J dropped 2 bases, with 11 bases sitting between them. The germline CDR1 and CDR2 sequences are SGDLS and YYNGEE. The CDR3 protein is CASSVSGATYEQYF. Here the CDR3 DNA reads TGTGCCAGCAGCGTGTCAGGGGCCACCTACGAGCAGTACTTC.

The V gene is TRBV27, the J gene TRBJ2-3, with 14 bases aligning to TRBD2. Per germline, CDR1 MNHEY and CDR2 SMNVEV (reference sequence). The V gene end was trimmed by 3 bases and the J gene end by 2 bases; junction bases not matched to a gene: 4. CDR3 size: 17 residues. The CDR3 reads CASSFRLAGGYTDTQYF. DNA for the CDR3: TGTGCCAGCAGTTTCCGACTAGCGGGGGGGTACACAGATACGCAGTATTTT.

The chain recombines TRBV7-9 with TRBJ1-2; 9 bases match TRBD1. Germline V CDR1 and CDR2: SEHNR, FQNEAQ (reference sequence). Germline trimming cut 4 bases from V and 2 bases from J; bases unmatched to any gene: 2. The CDR3 extends over 14 amino acids. The CDR3 coding sequence is TGTGCCAGCAGCTCCGGGACAGGGAACTATGGCTACACCTTC. It is translated as CASSSGTGNYGYTF. Drawing the rest from reference TRBV7-9 and TRBJ1-2, the complete variable domain is DTGVSQNPRHKITKRGQNVTFRCDPISEHNRLYWYRQTLGQGPEFLTYFQNEAQLEKSRLLSDRFSAERPKGSFSTLEIQRTEQGDSAMYLCASSSGTGNYGYTFGSGTRLTVV.

This clonotype was counted between two and nine times. The chain is built from TRBV27 and TRBJ2-3; D gene unclear. Trimming stripped 2 bases from V and 0 bases from J, with 9 bases between. The CDR3 sequence is 15 residues long. Germline V gene data show CDR1 as MNHEY and CDR2 as SMNVEV (reference sequence). The chain's CDR3 is CASSLAVLSTDTQYF. In nucleotides, the CDR3 is TGTGCCAGCAGTTTAGCGGTCCTTAGCACAGATACGCAGTATTTT.

There are many counts of this clonotype. This chain uses TRBV12-3 or TRBV12-4 with TRBJ2-7; 10 bases match TRBD1. Trimming cost V 6 bases and J 5 bases; bases outside gene matches: 13. This CDR3 is built from 16 residues. CDR3 residues: CASRIIDRGRSNEQYF. CDR3 coding DNA: TGTGCCAGCAGGATCATAGACAGGGGGCGGAGTAACGAGCAGTACTTC.

The rearrangement joins TRBV20-1 to TRBJ1-5; no clear D. The CDR3 totals 15 residues. V was pared by 1 base and J by 0 bases, with 10 bases between. Germline CDR1 reads DFQATT; CDR2 reads SNEGSKA (reference sequence). Here the CDR3 DNA reads TGCAGTGCTAGAGTTGCAGTCGATAGCAATCAGCCCCAGCATTTT. Translating it yields CSARVAVDSNQPQHF.

J is TRBJ1-2 and V is TRBV30, with D unresolved. CDR3 length: 13 amino acids. Germline loops: CDR1 GTSNPN, CDR2 SVGIG (reference sequence). V lost 0 bases, J lost 4 bases, and 9 bases lay in between. DNA for the CDR3: TGTGCCTGGAGTGTTCGGGCGGGCTATGGCTACACCTTC. Translated, it gives CAWSVRAGYGYTF.

This clonotype has a handful of counts. The chain combines TRBV20-1 with TRBJ2-1, with 13 nucleotides matching TRBD2. V lost 3 bases and J lost 9; bases outside the gene matches: 2. Germline assignment: CDR1 DFQATT and CDR2 SNEGSKA (reference sequence). There are 13 residues in the CDR3. The CDR3 DNA follows: TGCAGTGCTAGGACTAGCGGGGGGTTTGAGCAGTTCTTC. Translation: CSARTSGGFEQFF.

The chain couples TRBV7-9 to TRBJ1-1, with D possibly being TRBD1 (6 bases). V was trimmed by 1 base and J by 14 bases, leaving 14 bases between them. The germline CDR1 and CDR2 sequences are SEHNR and FQNEAQ (reference sequence). The CDR3 is made up of 12 amino acids. CDR3 amino acids: CASSLEGTGTFF. The CDR3 coding sequence is TGTGCCAGCAGCTTAGAGGGCACAGGGACCTTCTTT.

A few counts support this clonotype. The chain carries TRBV7-9 and TRBJ2-7; TRBD1 might be the D (5 bases). With 1 base removed from V and 3 bases from J, the gap between germline ends came to 7 bases. The V gene's germline CDR1 is SEHNR and CDR2 FQNEAQ (reference sequence). The CDR3 has 13 amino acids. CDR3 sequence reads: CASSLDDSYEQYF. CDR3 nucleotides: TGTGCCAGCAGCTTAGATGACAGCTACGAGCAGTACTTC.

There are many counts of this clonotype. The genes are TRBV24-1 and TRBJ2-5, with 7 bases fitting TRBD1. Germline values: CDR1 KGHDR, CDR2 SFDVKD. This CDR3 comprises 17 residues. J gave up 5 bases and V 4 bases, and 15 bases lay outside the gene matches. The CDR3 loop reads CATSDNIRGQGNETQYF. The DNA of the CDR3 is TGTGCCACCAGTGACAACATAAGGGGGCAGGGAAATGAGACCCAGTACTTC.

The V call is TRBV27, the J call TRBJ2-4, with D perhaps TRBD1 (6 bases). In germline, CDR1 is MNHEY, CDR2 SMNVEV (reference sequence). Between the trimmed V and J ends, which lost 5 bases and 1 base, there was a span of 15 bases. The CDR3 is made up of 16 amino acids. The CDR3 protein is CASSGPGTFAKNIQYF. In DNA, the CDR3 is TGTGCCAGCAGTGGTCCCGGGACATTTGCCAAAAACATTCAGTACTTC.

This chain joins TRBV10-3 and TRBJ1-4; D gene unclear. V was cut by 0 bases and J by 2 bases, with 19 bases left in between. Germline V gives CDR1 ENHRY, CDR2 SYGVKD. The length of the CDR3 is 19 residues. DNA for the CDR3: TGTGCCATCAGTGAGTCCTCAGACTCGGGTCGGTTGACTAATGAAAAACTGTTTTTT. Translating it yields CAISESSDSGRLTNEKLFF.

The chain has TRBV7-8 and TRBJ1-1; D gene ambiguous. V lost 4 bases to trimming and J lost 1 base, with 10 bases between them. In germline, CDR1 is SGHVS, CDR2 FQNEAQ. The CDR3 loop spans 14 amino acids. This CDR3 is CASSSGLRNTEAFF. CDR3 coding DNA: TGTGCCAGCAGCTCGGGCCTTCGGAACACTGAAGCTTTCTTT.

This clonotype was counted only a few times. The V and J genes are TRBV4-1 and TRBJ2-6, with D perhaps TRBD1 (6 bases). Trimming cost V 1 base and J 4 bases, with 17 bases left between them. The CDR3 extends over 18 amino acids. Germline CDR1 reads MGHRA; CDR2 reads YSYEKL. In nucleotides, the CDR3 is TGCGCCAGCAGCCAAGCCCAGGGGATTCCATTGGGGGCCAACGTCCTGACTTTC. It encodes CASSQAQGIPLGANVLTF.

This clonotype has just a few counts. The chain joins TRBV24-1 to TRBJ2-1; TRBD1 aligns across 7 bases. Germline-derived CDR1 and CDR2 are KGHDR and SFDVKD. The CDR3 length is 15 residues. J lost 4 bases, V lost 1 base, and 3 bases had no gene match. The CDR3 region has the DNA TGTGCCACCAGTGATTTCCCGGGACAGTACAATGAGCAGTTCTTC. This codes for CATSDFPGQYNEQFF.

This clonotype occurred a few times. The chain links TRBV6-2 or TRBV6-3 to TRBJ2-2; the D is unclear. CDR1 MNHEY and CDR2 SVGEGT come from the germline V gene. The CDR3 extends over 12 amino acids. The V gene lost 6 bases and the J gene lost 7 bases, with 9 bases spanning the gap. CDR3 region: CASSCSVGELFF. The CDR3 DNA reads as TGTGCCAGCAGCTGCTCGGTCGGGGAGCTGTTTTTT.

This clonotype was seen a handful of times. The CDR3 coding sequence is TGTGCCAGCAGCTTTTTAGGGCCAGGCACCGGGGAGCTGTTTTTT. Its translation is CASSFLGPGTGELFF. V is TRBV7-6 and J is TRBJ2-2; unclear D gene. V was trimmed by 3 bases and J by 4 bases, leaving 12 bases between them. Germline V gene data show CDR1 as SGHVS and CDR2 as FNYEAQ. The CDR3 extends over 15 amino acids.

This clonotype was recorded many times. The rearrangement joins TRBV6-2 or TRBV6-3 to TRBJ2-1; D is unclear. V lost 2 bases to trimming and J lost 2 bases, with 4 bases between them. Germline-derived CDR1 and CDR2 are MNHEY and SVGEGT. CDR3 length: 13 residues. CDR3 loop: CASSYRAYNEQFF. The CDR3 nucleotides read TGTGCCAGCAGTTACAGGGCCTACAATGAGCAGTTCTTC.

This clonotype was detected a few times. The CDR3 sequence: CASSLMTDSPLHF. CDR3 DNA: TGCGCCAGCAGCTTGATGACGGATTCACCCCTCCACTTT. The chain recombines TRBV5-1 with TRBJ1-6; D unresolved. Germline V gene data show CDR1 as SGHRS and CDR2 as YFSETQ. V lost 1 base to trimming and J lost 8 bases, with 7 bases between them. The CDR3 has 13 residues.

The rearrangement uses TRBV29-1 and TRBJ2-1; TRBD2 aligns across 7 bases. The germline CDR1 and CDR2 sequences are SQVTM and ANQGSEA. The CDR3 runs 13 residues. The V and J ends lost 7 bases and 9 bases, in that order; junction bases with no gene match: 12. The CDR3 bases are TGCAGCGCCCGGGGGAGCGGGGCTGGTGAGCAGTTCTTC. Its translation: CSARGSGAGEQFF.

This clonotype was picked up a small number of times. The V and J genes are TRBV28 and TRBJ1-1; 7 positions agree with TRBD1. CDR3 length equals 12 residues. Germline V gene data show CDR1 as MDHEN and CDR2 as SYDVKM. The V segment lost 4 bases and the J segment 10 bases; nucleotides outside the gene matches: 6. The CDR3 reads CASSSWDSLAFF. CDR3 DNA sequence: TGTGCCAGCAGTTCCTGGGACAGCCTAGCTTTCTTT.

This chain uses TRBV2 with TRBJ2-5; possibly TRBD1 for D (7 bases). This CDR3 spans 13 amino acids. Germline V gives CDR1 SNHLY, CDR2 FYNNEI. Trimming pared 10 bases from V and 4 bases from J, leaving 16 bases between. The CDR3 spells CATLQGGGETQYF. CDR3 DNA: TGTGCCACCCTTCAGGGGGGAGGAGAGACCCAGTACTTC.

The J gene is TRBJ1-1, the V gene TRBV10-3; the D gene is possibly TRBD1 (6 bases). Germline-derived CDR1 and CDR2 are ENHRY and SYGVKD. The ends were cut back, 0 bases at V and 4 bases at J, with 12 bases in the middle. The CDR3 length is 15 residues. The CDR3 DNA sequence: TGTGCCATCAGTGAGTCGATGGGGGCCCGCACTGAAGCTTTCTTT. Encoded protein: CAISESMGARTEAFF.

The chain couples TRBV4-3 to TRBJ2-2; D call uncertain. Trimming cost V 0 bases and J 2 bases, with 4 bases left between them. Germline CDR1 reads LGHNA; CDR2 reads YSLEER. There are 14 residues in the CDR3. CDR3 sequence reads: CASSQDSNTGELFF. The DNA for the CDR3 is TGCGCCAGCAGCCAAGATAGTAACACCGGGGAGCTGTTTTTT.

The V gene is TRBV5-1, the J gene TRBJ2-5, with D unresolved. Per the germline V gene, CDR1 is SGHRS and CDR2 is YFSETQ. The CDR3 has 14 residues. V was pared by 0 bases and J by 2 bases, with 8 bases between. The CDR3 DNA sequence: TGCGCCAGCAGCTTGGAGTCGGTTCAAGAGACCCAGTACTTC. This gives the protein CASSLESVQETQYF.

This clonotype has more than one count but fewer than ten. This chain links TRBV4-1 with TRBJ2-5; TRBD1 or TRBD2 may be the D gene (6 bases each). Germline CDR1 reads MGHRA; CDR2 reads YSYEKL. The ends were cut back, 1 base at V and 2 bases at J, with 11 bases in the middle. The CDR3 is 15 residues long. DNA for the CDR3: TGCGCCAGCAGCCAAGGGGGGGCAGGGCAAGAGACCCAGTACTTC. Protein sequence: CASSQGGAGQETQYF.

In its sample, this clonotype was seen a few times. CDR3 in DNA: TGTGCCAGCAGTTTATATGGCAGGGCTACCTACGAGCAGTACGTC. It codes for CASSLYGRATYEQYV. The gene calls are TRBV28 and TRBJ2-7; perhaps TRBD1 as D (5 bases). This CDR3 is built from 15 residues. Germline V gene data show CDR1 as MDHEN and CDR2 as SYDVKM. Deletions cut 1 base from V and 2 bases from J, with 12 bases between.